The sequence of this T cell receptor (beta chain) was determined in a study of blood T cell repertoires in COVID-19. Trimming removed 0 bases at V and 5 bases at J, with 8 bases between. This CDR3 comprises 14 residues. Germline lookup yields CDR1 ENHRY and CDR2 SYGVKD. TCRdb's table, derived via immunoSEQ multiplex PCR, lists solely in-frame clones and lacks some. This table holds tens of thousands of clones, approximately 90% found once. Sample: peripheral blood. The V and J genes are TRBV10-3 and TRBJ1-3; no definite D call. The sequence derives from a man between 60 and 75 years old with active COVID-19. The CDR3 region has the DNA TGTGCCATCAGTGAGTCACCGGTCCGAAACACCATATATTTT. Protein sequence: CAISESPVRNTIYF.